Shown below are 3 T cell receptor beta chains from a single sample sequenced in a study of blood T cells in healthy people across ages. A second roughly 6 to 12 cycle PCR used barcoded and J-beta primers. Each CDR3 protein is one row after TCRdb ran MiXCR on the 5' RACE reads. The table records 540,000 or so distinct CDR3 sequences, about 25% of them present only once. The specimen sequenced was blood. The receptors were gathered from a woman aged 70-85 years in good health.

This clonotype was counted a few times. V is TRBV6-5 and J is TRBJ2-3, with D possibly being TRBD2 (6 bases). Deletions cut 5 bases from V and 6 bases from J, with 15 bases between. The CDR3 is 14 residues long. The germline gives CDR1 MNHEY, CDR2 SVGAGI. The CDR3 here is CASSPGRGWDTQYF. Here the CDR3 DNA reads TGTGCCAGCAGTCCCGGACGGGGGTGGGATACGCAGTATTTT.

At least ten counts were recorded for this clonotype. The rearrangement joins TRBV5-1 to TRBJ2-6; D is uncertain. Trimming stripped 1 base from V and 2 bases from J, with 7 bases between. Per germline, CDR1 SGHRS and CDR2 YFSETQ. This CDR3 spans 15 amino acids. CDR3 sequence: CASSLLEPGANVLTF. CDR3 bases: TGCGCCAGCAGCTTGTTGGAACCTGGGGCCAACGTCCTGACTTTC.

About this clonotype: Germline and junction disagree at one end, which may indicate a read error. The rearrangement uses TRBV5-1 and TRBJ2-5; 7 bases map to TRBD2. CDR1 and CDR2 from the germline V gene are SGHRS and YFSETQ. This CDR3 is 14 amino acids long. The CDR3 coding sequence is TGCGCCAGCAGCTTGGAGCCAGGGAGGGAGACCCAGCACTTC. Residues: CASSLEPGRETQHF.